Listed here are 31 T cell receptor beta chains from one sample, sequenced in a study of shared clonotypes between healthy human individuals (dated by TCRdb to 2019 to 2021). For the CD8 naive samples, CD45RO-negative cells were positively selected for CCR7, yielding a CD45RA+CCR7+ population from which TemRA cells were excluded. Library generation was performed with the immunoSEQ multiplex PCR assay. TCRdb took this table from immuneACCESS and kept in-frame rearrangements with V and J called. Such tables lack part of the clones; where checked against another copy, unresolved V genes explain under half of the gap, and the rest is unexplained. The sample contains hundreds of thousands of clones, 90% to 95% of them found a single time. The ten largest clones capture approximately 25% of the sample. The sequencing sample was made of naive CD8+ T cells sorted from blood. This specimen's cell subset or site label, interpreted: CD45RA+CCR7+. Receptors originate from a man aged 25-40 years in good health.

This rearrangement joins TRBV5-1 to TRBJ2-3; tentatively, D is TRBD2 (5 bases). Per the germline V gene, CDR1 is SGHRS and CDR2 is YFSETQ. V lost 4 bases and J 1 base, leaving 16 bases between the germline ends. CDR3 length: 16 amino acids. The CDR3 region is CASSNTRPLRTDTQYF. CDR3 sequence (DNA): TGCGCCAGCAGCAACACTAGACCACTTCGCACAGATACGCAGTATTTT.

The rearrangement uses TRBV7-9 and TRBJ1-2, with 12 bases lining up with TRBD1. The CDR3 loop spans 14 amino acids. V gave up 6 bases and J gave up 4 bases; unmatched junction bases: 3. From germline, CDR1 is SEHNR and CDR2 FQNEAQ (reference sequence). CDR3 region: CASRGTGGVYGYTF. As DNA, the CDR3 is TGTGCCAGCAGAGGGACAGGGGGCGTCTATGGCTACACCTTC.

The genes are TRBV9 and TRBJ2-7; 7 bases map to TRBD1. V gave up 4 bases and J gave up 0 bases; unmatched junction bases: 7. The V gene's germline CDR1 is SGDLS and CDR2 YYNGEE. CDR3 size: 15 residues. CDR3 sequence reads: CASSKDRDDSYEQYF. CDR3 sequence (DNA): TGTGCCAGCAGCAAAGACAGGGACGACTCCTACGAGCAGTACTTC.

This chain links TRBV5-1 with TRBJ2-2; weak D call: TRBD1 (5 bases). The CDR3 spans 14 residues. V was cut by 2 bases and J by 7 bases, with 12 bases left in between. Per germline, CDR1 SGHRS and CDR2 YFSETQ. CDR3 amino acids: CASSFRKGNGELFF. The CDR3 bases are TGCGCCAGCAGCTTCCGGAAGGGGAACGGGGAGCTGTTTTTT.

The chain employs TRBV4-3 and TRBJ2-1; 11 nucleotides agree with TRBD2. Germline V gives CDR1 LGHNA, CDR2 YSLEER. The trim removed 9 bases at V and 6 bases at J, leaving 13 bases unmatched. The CDR3 totals 16 residues. CDR3 sequence (DNA): TGCGCCAGTCAAAACCGCCTAGCGGGAGGACCCAATGAGCAGTTCTTC. This encodes CASQNRLAGGPNEQFF.

J is TRBJ2-5 and V is TRBV27; D possibly corresponds to TRBD1 (6 bases). Germline lookup yields CDR1 MNHEY and CDR2 SMNVEV (reference sequence). The V end was cut by 6 bases, the J end by 5 bases, with 13 bases between. The length of the CDR3 is 13 residues. The CDR3 here is CASRQGIQETQYF. The CDR3 bases are TGTGCCAGCAGACAGGGCATACAGGAGACCCAGTACTTC.

On this clone itself: The identical CDR3 is also encoded by other nucleotide sequences in the sample. The chain recombines TRBV5-5 with TRBJ2-7, with D unresolved. Germline CDR1 and CDR2: SGHKS and YYEKEE (reference sequence). With 0 bases removed from V and 4 bases from J, the gap between germline ends came to 2 bases. This CDR3 contains 11 residues. This CDR3 reads CASSLGYEQYF. CDR3 DNA sequence: TGTGCCAGCAGCTTGGGGTACGAGCAGTACTTC.

V gene TRBV15 combines with J gene TRBJ1-5; 8 nucleotides match TRBD1. V lost 5 bases to trimming and J lost 6 bases; unmatched junction nucleotides: 3. Germline V CDR1 and CDR2: LNHNV, YYDKDF (reference sequence). The CDR3 is 13 residues long. This CDR3 is CATSGRGPQPQHF. CDR3 nucleotide sequence: TGTGCCACCAGCGGCAGGGGGCCTCAGCCCCAGCATTTT.

The genes are TRBV5-4 and TRBJ2-7, with 7 bases that match TRBD2. The junction had 4 bases not matched to a gene; V was cut back by 5 bases and J by 2 bases. CDR1 is SGHNT, CDR2 YYREEE, per germline (reference sequence). The CDR3 has 13 residues. CDR3 sequence (DNA): TGTGCCAGCAGTGGCGGGACTACCTACGAGCAGTACTTC. Amino acids: CASSGGTTYEQYF.

V gene TRBV7-9 combines with J gene TRBJ2-1; the match to TRBD2 covers 10 bases. This CDR3 is 15 amino acids long. The V gene end was trimmed by 4 bases and the J gene end by 7 bases; junction bases not matched to a gene: 7. CDR1 and CDR2 (germline): SEHNR, FQNEAQ (reference sequence). The CDR3 DNA reads TGTGCCAGCAGCTCTACTAGCGGGAATAGGAATGAGCAGTTCTTC. It codes for CASSSTSGNRNEQFF.

This clone was found once. V is TRBV15 and J is TRBJ1-4, with 7 bases aligning to TRBD1. The germline V gene has CDR1 LNHNV and CDR2 YYDKDF (reference sequence). Trimming at V came to 4 bases and at J to 8 bases, leaving 13 bases not matched to a gene. The length of the CDR3 is 16 residues. The CDR3: CATSIATGWLEEKLFF. CDR3 DNA: TGTGCCACCAGCATAGCGACAGGGTGGTTGGAAGAAAAACTGTTTTTT.

The genes are TRBV10-1 and TRBJ2-3, with 8 positions matching TRBD1. The trim removed 6 bases at V and 2 bases at J, leaving 10 bases unmatched. Germline V gene sequence: CDR1 WNHNN, CDR2 SYGVQD (reference sequence). This CDR3 is 16 amino acids long. CDR3 region: CASSPRTGYTTDTQYF. CDR3 sequence (DNA): TGCGCCAGCAGCCCCCGGACAGGGTATACCACAGATACGCAGTATTTT.

The CDR3 region is CASSLELAGAPGTDTQYF. In DNA, the CDR3 is TGTGCCAGCAGCTTGGAGCTAGCGGGAGCCCCGGGAACAGATACGCAGTATTTT. The rearrangement joins TRBV5-5 to TRBJ2-3; 10 bases are shared with TRBD2. With V trimmed by 0 bases and J by 3 bases, 10 bases remained unmatched. CDR1 and CDR2 from the germline V gene are SGHKS and YYEKEE (reference sequence). The length of the CDR3 is 18 residues.

The chain uses TRBV11-2 and TRBJ2-5, with D perhaps matching TRBD2 (5 bases). Germline V gives CDR1 SGHAT, CDR2 FQNNGV. The CDR3 contains 16 residues. The germline V and J ends were trimmed by 5 bases and 1 base, with 17 bases remaining between them. The CDR3 reads CASSPEGRLAQETQYF. The CDR3 DNA reads TGTGCCAGCAGCCCAGAGGGCCGCCTTGCCCAAGAGACCCAGTACTTC.

The chain carries TRBV27 and TRBJ2-1; unclear D gene. Trimming took off 6 bases at V and 0 bases at J, with 12 bases between the two ends. The germline V gene has CDR1 MNHEY and CDR2 SMNVEV (reference sequence). CDR3 size: 15 residues. CDR3 coding DNA: TGTGCCAGCAGCTCTGGACGTCCCTCCTACAATGAGCAGTTCTTC. Residues: CASSSGRPSYNEQFF.

As regards this clone: This may arise from a read error, as a much more abundant clone is one base away. The chain uses TRBV18 and TRBJ1-5; no reliable D call. Germline CDR1 KGHSH, CDR2 LQKENI. CDR3 length: 15 amino acids. As DNA, the CDR3 is TGTGCCAGCTCATTATCGGGGAATAGCAATCAGTCCCAGCATTTT. It is translated as CASSLSGNSNQSQHF.

This chain's CDR3 is CASSPTSGYYNEQFF. The CDR3 region has the DNA TGTGCCAGCAGCCCCACTAGCGGTTACTACAATGAGCAGTTCTTC. The chain links TRBV7-4 to TRBJ2-1; 8 nucleotides match TRBD2. The CDR3 is made up of 15 amino acids. CDR1 and CDR2 (germline): SGHVT, SQSDAQ. V was clipped by 5 bases and J by 3 bases; unmatched bases: 6. Combining the CDR3 with reference TRBV7-4 and TRBJ2-1 gives the whole variable domain GAGVSQSPRYKVAKRGRDVALRCDSISGHVTLYWYRQTLGQGSEVLTYSQSDAQRDKSGRPSGRFSAERPERSVSTLKIQRTEQGDSAVYLCASSPTSGYYNEQFFGPGTRLTVL.

The J gene is TRBJ2-3, the V gene TRBV27; D unresolved. This CDR3 has 14 residues. CDR1 MNHEY and CDR2 SMNVEV come from the germline V gene (reference sequence). V dropped 3 bases and J dropped 5 bases, with 12 bases sitting between them. The CDR3 loop is CASSLGLRVDTQYF. Written as DNA, the CDR3 is TGTGCCAGCAGTTTGGGCCTCCGCGTAGATACGCAGTATTTT.

The chain combines TRBV7-3 with TRBJ2-1; 11 nucleotides match TRBD2. Looked up from germline, CDR1 is SGHTA and CDR2 is FQGTGA. The CDR3 totals 15 residues. After removal of 4 bases from V and 10 bases from J, the junction contained 9 bases not matched to a gene. The CDR3 spells CASSSTGTSGGEQFF. The CDR3, as DNA: TGTGCCAGCAGCTCCACCGGGACTAGCGGTGGGGAGCAGTTCTTC.

The chain is built from TRBV15 and TRBJ2-1, with 8 bases lining up with TRBD2. The germline CDR1 and CDR2 sequences are LNHNV and YYDKDF (reference sequence). The CDR3 totals 16 residues. Losses at the gene ends were 0 bases for V and 7 bases for J; bases not matched to a gene: 8. DNA of the CDR3: TGTGCCACCAGCAGAGATAATAGCGGGATAGGAAATGAGCAGTTCTTC. Residues: CATSRDNSGIGNEQFF.

In this sample, this clone turned up once. The chain is built from TRBV30 and TRBJ2-7, with D possibly being TRBD1 (6 bases). Germline values: CDR1 GTSNPN, CDR2 SVGIG (reference sequence). The CDR3 length is 14 residues. Trimming took 2 bases from V and 4 from J, leaving 15 bases between them. In DNA, the CDR3 is TGTGCCTGGAGTCGAAAGGTACAGGGTTACGAGCAGTACTTC. This sequence encodes CAWSRKVQGYEQYF. The whole variable domain, remainder taken from reference TRBV30 and TRBJ2-7, is SQTIHQWPATLVQPVGSPLSLECTVEGTSNPNLYWYRQAAGRGLQLLFYSVGIGQISSEVPQNLSASRPQDRQFILSSKKLLLSDSGFYLCAWSRKVQGYEQYFGPGTRLTVT.

This clone was detected ten times or more. The chain uses TRBV27 and TRBJ2-7; 7 nucleotides agree with TRBD1. The CDR3 is 16 residues long. The trim removed 0 bases at V and 3 bases at J, leaving 8 bases unmatched. CDR1 MNHEY and CDR2 SMNVEV come from the germline V gene (reference sequence). The CDR3 sequence is CASSLSLLRGRYEQYF. CDR3 sequence (DNA): TGTGCCAGCAGTTTATCATTGTTGAGGGGGCGCTACGAGCAGTACTTC.

The CDR3 coding sequence is TGTGCCACCAGCCCTCGTCGGGGGGGGATGAACACTGAAGCTTTCTTT. This encodes CATSPRRGGMNTEAFF. The genes are TRBV15 and TRBJ1-1, with D maybe TRBD1 (5 bases). V was cut by 5 bases and J by 0 bases, with 16 bases left in between. From germline, CDR1 is LNHNV and CDR2 YYDKDF (reference sequence). The CDR3 length is 16 residues.

The CDR3 sequence: CASSFGTSVDTQYF. CDR3 nucleotide sequence: TGTGCCAGCAGCTTCGGGACTAGCGTAGATACGCAGTATTTT. The chain is built from TRBV11-2 and TRBJ2-3; 10 bases are a match to TRBD2. V was pared by 3 bases and J by 5 bases, with 2 bases of the junction left unmatched. There are 14 residues in the CDR3. CDR1 is SGHAT and CDR2 is FQNNGV in the germline V gene.

V is TRBV9 and J is TRBJ2-3; a weak D match, TRBD1 (5 bases). Germline-derived CDR1 and CDR2 are SGDLS and YYNGEE. This CDR3 has 14 residues. Trimming removed 1 base from V and 4 bases from J, with 10 bases in between. For the CDR3, the DNA is TGTGCCAGCAGCGTATCAGGGCTGGCAGATACGCAGTATTTT. Translation gives CASSVSGLADTQYF.

The chain is built from TRBV29-1 and TRBJ2-3; D tentatively fits TRBD1 or TRBD2 (5 bases each). Trimming removed 4 bases from V and 5 bases from J, with 13 bases in between. The CDR3 spans 13 residues. The V gene's germline CDR1 is SQVTM and CDR2 ANQGSEA. The CDR3 protein is CSVVGGARDTQYF. CDR3 DNA sequence: TGCAGCGTTGTTGGGGGAGCTAGAGATACGCAGTATTTT.

The rearrangement joins TRBV4-3 to TRBJ2-1; 9 nucleotides align to TRBD2. The length of the CDR3 is 14 residues. CDR1 and CDR2 from the germline V gene are LGHNA and YSLEER. After removal of 6 bases from V and 7 bases from J, the junction contained 7 bases not matched to a gene. The CDR3, as DNA: TGCGCCAGCAGTGGGATAGCGGGAGATAATGAGCAGTTCTTC. Encoded protein: CASSGIAGDNEQFF.

This rearrangement joins TRBV4-1 to TRBJ1-2; D may be TRBD1 (5 bases). This CDR3 has 14 amino acids. The germline V gene has CDR1 MGHRA and CDR2 YSYEKL. Trimming left V 0 bases short and J 5 bases short, with 10 bases between. CDR3 sequence reads: CASSQDRQLYGYTF. The CDR3 nucleotides are TGCGCCAGCAGCCAAGATCGACAGCTATATGGCTACACCTTC.

The V gene is TRBV11-2, the J gene TRBJ2-1, with D maybe TRBD2 (6 bases). The V and J ends lost 1 base and 5 bases respectively, with 12 bases between them. Germline CDR1 reads SGHAT; CDR2 reads FQNNGV. The CDR3 has 15 amino acids. In nucleotides, the CDR3 is TGTGCCAGCAGCTTAGGGCGGGAAGGCGACAATGAGCAGTTCTTC. Amino acid sequence: CASSLGREGDNEQFF.

The chain employs TRBV27 and TRBJ2-1; no reliable D call. V gave up 0 bases and J gave up 4 bases, with 7 bases separating them. CDR1 MNHEY and CDR2 SMNVEV come from the germline V gene (reference sequence). The CDR3 length is 14 residues. The CDR3, as DNA: TGTGCCAGCAGTTTATCGCTTGATTACAATGAGCAGTTCTTC. As protein: CASSLSLDYNEQFF.

J is TRBJ1-5 and V is TRBV9; D not resolved. Germline CDR1 reads SGDLS; CDR2 reads YYNGEE. V gave up 4 bases and J gave up 4 bases, with 9 bases separating them. This CDR3 region has 13 residues. The CDR3 loop is CASSPSVNQPQHF. The CDR3, as DNA: TGTGCCAGCAGCCCATCCGTAAATCAGCCCCAGCATTTT.